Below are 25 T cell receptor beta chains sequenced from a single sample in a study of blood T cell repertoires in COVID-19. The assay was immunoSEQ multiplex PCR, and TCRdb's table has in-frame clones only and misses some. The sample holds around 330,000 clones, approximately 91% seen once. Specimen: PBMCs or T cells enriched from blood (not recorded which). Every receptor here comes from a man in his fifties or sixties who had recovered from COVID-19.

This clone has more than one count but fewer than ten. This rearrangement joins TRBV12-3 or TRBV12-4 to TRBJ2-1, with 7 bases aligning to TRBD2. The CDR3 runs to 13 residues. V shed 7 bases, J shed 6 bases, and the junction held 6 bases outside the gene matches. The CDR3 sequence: CASTPGGANEQFF. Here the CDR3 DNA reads TGTGCCAGCACTCCGGGGGGAGCCAATGAGCAGTTCTTC.

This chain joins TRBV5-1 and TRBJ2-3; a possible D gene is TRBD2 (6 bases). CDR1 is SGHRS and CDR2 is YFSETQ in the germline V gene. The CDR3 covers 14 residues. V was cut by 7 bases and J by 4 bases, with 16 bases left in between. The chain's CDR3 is CASLEVAGSDTQYF. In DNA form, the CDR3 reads TGCGCCAGCTTGGAGGTCGCGGGGTCAGATACGCAGTATTTT.

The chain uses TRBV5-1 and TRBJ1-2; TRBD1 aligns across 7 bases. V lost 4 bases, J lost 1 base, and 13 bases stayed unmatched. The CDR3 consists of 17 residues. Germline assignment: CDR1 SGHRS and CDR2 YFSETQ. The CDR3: CASSPRGGQSHNYGYTF. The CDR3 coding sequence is TGCGCCAGCAGCCCTCGAGGGGGACAGTCCCATAACTATGGCTACACCTTC.

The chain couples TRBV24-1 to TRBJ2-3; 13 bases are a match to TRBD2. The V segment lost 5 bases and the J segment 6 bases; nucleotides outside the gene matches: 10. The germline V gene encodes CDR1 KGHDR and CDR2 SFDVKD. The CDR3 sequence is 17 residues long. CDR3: CATSGLAGGLSGDTQYF. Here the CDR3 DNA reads TGTGCCACCAGTGGACTAGCGGGGGGCTTAAGCGGGGATACGCAGTATTTT.

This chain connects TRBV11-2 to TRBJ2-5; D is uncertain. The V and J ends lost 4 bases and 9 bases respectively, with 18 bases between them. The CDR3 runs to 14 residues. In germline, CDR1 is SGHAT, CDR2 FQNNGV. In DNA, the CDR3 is TGTGCCAGCAGCTCAGCTAGGTCCCAACGCTCCCAGTACTTC. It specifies CASSSARSQRSQYF.

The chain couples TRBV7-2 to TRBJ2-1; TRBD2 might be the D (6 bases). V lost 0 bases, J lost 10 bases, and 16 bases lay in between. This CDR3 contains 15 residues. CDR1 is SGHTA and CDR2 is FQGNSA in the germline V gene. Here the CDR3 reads CASSLAIPGAGEQFF. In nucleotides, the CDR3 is TGTGCCAGCAGCTTAGCGATTCCCGGGGCGGGAGAGCAGTTCTTC.

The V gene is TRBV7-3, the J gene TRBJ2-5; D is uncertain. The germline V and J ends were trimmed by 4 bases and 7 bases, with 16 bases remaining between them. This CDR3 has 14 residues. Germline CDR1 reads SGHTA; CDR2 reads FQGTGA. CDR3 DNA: TGTGCCAGCAGCTCGCTGGTGGTGCCGGGGACCCAGTACTTC. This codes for CASSSLVVPGTQYF.

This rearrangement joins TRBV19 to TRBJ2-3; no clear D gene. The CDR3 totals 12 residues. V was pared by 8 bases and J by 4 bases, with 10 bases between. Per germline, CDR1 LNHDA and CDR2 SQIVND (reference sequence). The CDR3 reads CASGRHSDTQYF. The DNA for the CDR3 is TGTGCCAGTGGAAGACACTCAGATACGCAGTATTTT.

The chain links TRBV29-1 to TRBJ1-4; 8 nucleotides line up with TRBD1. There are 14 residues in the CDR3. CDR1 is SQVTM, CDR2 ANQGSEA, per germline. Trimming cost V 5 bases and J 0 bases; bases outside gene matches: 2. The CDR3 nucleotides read TGCAGCGTTATGACAGGGGCAACTAATGAAAAACTGTTTTTT. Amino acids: CSVMTGATNEKLFF.

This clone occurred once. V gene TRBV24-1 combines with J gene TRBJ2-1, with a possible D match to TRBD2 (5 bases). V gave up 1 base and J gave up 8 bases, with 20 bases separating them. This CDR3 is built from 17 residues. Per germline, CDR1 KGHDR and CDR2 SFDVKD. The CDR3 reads CATSDLTGVSNTDEQFF. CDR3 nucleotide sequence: TGTGCCACCAGTGATTTAACCGGGGTCAGTAATACGGATGAGCAGTTCTTC.

DNA of the CDR3: TGTGCCAGCAGCCGACAGGGGGAGACCCAGTACTTC. Its translation: CASSRQGETQYF. This sequence joins TRBV5-4 and TRBJ2-5, with 8 nucleotides matching TRBD1. V shed 4 bases, J shed 5 bases, and the junction held 1 base outside the gene matches. In germline, CDR1 is SGHNT, CDR2 YYREEE (reference sequence). CDR3 size: 12 residues. The full variable domain, rest sourced from reference TRBV5-4 and TRBJ2-5, is ETGVTQSPTHLIKTRGQQVTLRCSSQSGHNTVSWYQQALGQGPQFIFQYYREEENGRGNFPPRFSGLQFPNYSSELNVNALELDDSALYLCASSRQGETQYFGPGTRLLVL.

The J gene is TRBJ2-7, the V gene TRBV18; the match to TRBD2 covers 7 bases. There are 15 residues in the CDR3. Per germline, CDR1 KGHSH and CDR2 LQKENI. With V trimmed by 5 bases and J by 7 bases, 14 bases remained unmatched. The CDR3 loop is CASSSARTRREEQYF. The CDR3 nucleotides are TGTGCCAGCTCATCCGCGAGGACTAGACGTGAGGAGCAGTACTTC.

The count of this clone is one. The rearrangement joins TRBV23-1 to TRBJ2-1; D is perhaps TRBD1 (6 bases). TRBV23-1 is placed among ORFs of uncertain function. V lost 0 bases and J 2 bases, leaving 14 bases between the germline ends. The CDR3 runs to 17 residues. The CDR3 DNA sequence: TGCGCCAGCAGTCAATCGACAGGTCTAGTTACCTACAATGAGCAGTTCTTC. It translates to CASSQSTGLVTYNEQFF.

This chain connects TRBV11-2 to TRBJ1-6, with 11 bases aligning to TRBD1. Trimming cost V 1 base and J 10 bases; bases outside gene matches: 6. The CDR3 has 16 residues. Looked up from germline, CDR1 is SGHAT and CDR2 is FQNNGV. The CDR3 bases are TGTGCCAGCAGCTTAGGGCCGGACAGGGGGCGATCACCCCTCCACTTT. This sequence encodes CASSLGPDRGRSPLHF.

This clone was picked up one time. CDR3 sequence (DNA): TGCGCCAGCAGCTTGGCCCCTGGAATGGGCGACACTGAAGCTTTCTTT. Translated: CASSLAPGMGDTEAFF. This chain uses TRBV5-1 with TRBJ1-1; D not certain. CDR3 length: 16 residues. Per the germline V gene, CDR1 is SGHRS and CDR2 is YFSETQ. Deletions cut 0 bases from V and 3 bases from J, with 15 bases between.

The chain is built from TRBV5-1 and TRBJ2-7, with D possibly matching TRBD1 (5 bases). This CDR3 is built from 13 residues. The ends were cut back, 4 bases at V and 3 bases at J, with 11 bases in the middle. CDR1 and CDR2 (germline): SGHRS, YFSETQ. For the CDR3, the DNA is TGCGCCAGCAGCGGGGCAGGGATCTACGAGCAGTACTTC. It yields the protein CASSGAGIYEQYF.

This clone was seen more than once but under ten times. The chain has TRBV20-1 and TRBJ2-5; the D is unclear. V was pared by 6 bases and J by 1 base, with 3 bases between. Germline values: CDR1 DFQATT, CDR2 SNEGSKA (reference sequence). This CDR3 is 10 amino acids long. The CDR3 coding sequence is TGCAGTGCCATCCAAGAGACCCAGTACTTC. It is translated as CSAIQETQYF.

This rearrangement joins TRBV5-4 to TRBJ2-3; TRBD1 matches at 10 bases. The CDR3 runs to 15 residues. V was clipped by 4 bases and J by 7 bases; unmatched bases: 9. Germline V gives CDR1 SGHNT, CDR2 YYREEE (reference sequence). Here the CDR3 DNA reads TGTGCCAGCAGCATTCCGGGACAGGGGCCCAATACGCAGTATTTT. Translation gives CASSIPGQGPNTQYF.

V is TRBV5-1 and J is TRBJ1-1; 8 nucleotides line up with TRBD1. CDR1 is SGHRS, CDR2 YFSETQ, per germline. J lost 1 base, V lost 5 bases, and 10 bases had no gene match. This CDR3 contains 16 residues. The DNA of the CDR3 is TGCGCCAGCAGTTCCGAACCGGGACAGGCGAACACTGAAGCTTTCTTT. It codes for CASSSEPGQANTEAFF.

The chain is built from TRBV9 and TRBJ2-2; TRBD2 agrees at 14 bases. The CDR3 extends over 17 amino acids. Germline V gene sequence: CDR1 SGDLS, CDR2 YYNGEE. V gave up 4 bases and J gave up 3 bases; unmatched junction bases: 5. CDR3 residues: CASSKGLAGDYTGELFF. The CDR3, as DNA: TGTGCCAGCAGCAAGGGACTAGCGGGAGATTACACCGGGGAGCTGTTTTTT.

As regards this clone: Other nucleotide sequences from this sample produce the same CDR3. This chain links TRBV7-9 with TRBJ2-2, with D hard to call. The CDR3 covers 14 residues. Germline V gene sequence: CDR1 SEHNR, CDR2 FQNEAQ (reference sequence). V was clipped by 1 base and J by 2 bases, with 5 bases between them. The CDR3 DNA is TGTGCCAGCAGCTTAGGACAAAACACCGGGGAGCTGTTTTTT. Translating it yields CASSLGQNTGELFF.

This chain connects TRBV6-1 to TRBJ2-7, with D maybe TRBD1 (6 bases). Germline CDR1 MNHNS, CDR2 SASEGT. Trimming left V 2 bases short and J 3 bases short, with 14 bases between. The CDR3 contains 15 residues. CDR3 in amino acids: CASSEQQGRGYEQYF. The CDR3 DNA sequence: TGTGCCAGCAGTGAACAACAGGGTAGAGGCTACGAGCAGTACTTC.

CDR3 sequence (DNA): TGTGCCACCAGTGATTTGGTCAGGACAAACACCGGGGAGCTGTTTTTT. It codes for CATSDLVRTNTGELFF. The rearrangement uses TRBV24-1 and TRBJ2-2, with D possibly TRBD1 on 5 matching bases. The CDR3 is 16 amino acids. Trimming took off 0 bases at V and 2 bases at J, with 9 bases between the two ends. Germline V gene data show CDR1 as KGHDR and CDR2 as SFDVKD.

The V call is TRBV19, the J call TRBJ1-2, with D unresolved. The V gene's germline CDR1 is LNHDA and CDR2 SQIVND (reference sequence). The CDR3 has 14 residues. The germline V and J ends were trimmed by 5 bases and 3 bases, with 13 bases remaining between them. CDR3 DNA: TGTGCCAGTAGTCTCCCGGGAGTCCACTATGGCTACACCTTC. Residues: CASSLPGVHYGYTF.

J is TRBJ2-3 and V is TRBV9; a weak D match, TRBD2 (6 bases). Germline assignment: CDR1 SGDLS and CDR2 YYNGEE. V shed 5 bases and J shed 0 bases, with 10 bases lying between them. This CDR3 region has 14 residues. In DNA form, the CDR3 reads TGTGCCAGCAGTAGCGGAACTAGCACAGATACGCAGTATTTT. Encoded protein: CASSSGTSTDTQYF.